Included here is one T cell receptor (beta chain) sequence, with context. The antigen is not known. The protocol was immunoSEQ multiplex PCR, while the TCRdb copy is restricted to in-frame clones and leaves out a portion. The table includes 250,000 to 300,000 clones, 80% to 90% detected once. The data belong to a study of cytomegalovirus exposure and HLA in healthy donors. This CDR3 has 13 amino acids. Looked up from germline, CDR1 is SNHLY and CDR2 is FYNNEI. With V trimmed by 6 bases and J by 0 bases, 1 base remained unmatched. General observations from the study: Clusters of TCRs from the first cohort tended to co-occur in the roughly 120 validation repertoires (as a later analysis found). The classifier was said to identify cytomegalovirus status with high specificity and sensitivity.

The V and J genes are TRBV2 and TRBJ1-2; 7 nucleotides line up with TRBD1. Sequencing was done on a sample of PBMCs. This clonotype was sampled from a woman aged 18-29 years in good health and CMV-seronegative. CDR3 residues: CASRTGPNYGYTF. The CDR3 DNA is TGTGCCAGCAGGACAGGGCCTAACTATGGCTACACCTTC.